This section outlines one T cell receptor (beta chain) sequence together with its context. The authors split each subset's genomic DNA evenly across several immunoSEQ plates. Unsorted PBMC DNA went through sequencing on ten immunoSEQ deep assay plates. Generated by immunoSEQ multiplex PCR, the TCRdb table keeps only in-frame clones and is missing some. The table lists 400,000 to 550,000 clones, about 80% of them singletons, with roughly 12% in the top ten. This specimen belongs to a study of shared clonotypes between healthy human individuals. Genomic DNA, for the unsorted samples, came from 80 million to 100 million PBMCs. The CDR3 covers 14 residues. V was pared by 4 bases and J by 2 bases, with 11 bases between.

The specimen sequenced was PBMCs. The TCR was taken from a woman aged 40 to 49 in good health. Some clones in this sample may be carry-over from other donors' samples. The genes are TRBV23-1 and TRBJ1-2; possible D gene TRBD1, 5 bases. TRBV23-1 is assigned to the ORF class and has an uncertain function. CDR3 sequence reads: CASSRPRANYGYTF. In nucleotides, the CDR3 is TGCGCCAGCAGTCGACCCAGGGCAAACTATGGCTACACCTTC.